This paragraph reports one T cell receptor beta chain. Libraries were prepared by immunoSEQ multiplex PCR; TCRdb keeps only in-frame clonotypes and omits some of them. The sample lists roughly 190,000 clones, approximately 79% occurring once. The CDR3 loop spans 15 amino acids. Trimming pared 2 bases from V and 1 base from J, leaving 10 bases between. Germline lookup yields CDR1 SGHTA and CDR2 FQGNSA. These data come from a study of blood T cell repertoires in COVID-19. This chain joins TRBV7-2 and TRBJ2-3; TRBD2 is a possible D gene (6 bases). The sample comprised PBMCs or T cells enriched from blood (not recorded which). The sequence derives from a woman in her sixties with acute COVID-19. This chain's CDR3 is CASSLPGGGTDTQYF. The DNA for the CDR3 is TGTGCCAGCAGCTTACCCGGGGGTGGCACAGATACGCAGTATTTT. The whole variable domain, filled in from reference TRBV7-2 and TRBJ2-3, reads GAGVSQSPSNKVTEKGKDVELRCDPISGHTALYWYRQSLGQGLEFLIYFQGNSAPDKSGLPSDRFSAERTGGSVSTLTIQRTQQEDSAVYLCASSLPGGGTDTQYFGPGTRLTVL.